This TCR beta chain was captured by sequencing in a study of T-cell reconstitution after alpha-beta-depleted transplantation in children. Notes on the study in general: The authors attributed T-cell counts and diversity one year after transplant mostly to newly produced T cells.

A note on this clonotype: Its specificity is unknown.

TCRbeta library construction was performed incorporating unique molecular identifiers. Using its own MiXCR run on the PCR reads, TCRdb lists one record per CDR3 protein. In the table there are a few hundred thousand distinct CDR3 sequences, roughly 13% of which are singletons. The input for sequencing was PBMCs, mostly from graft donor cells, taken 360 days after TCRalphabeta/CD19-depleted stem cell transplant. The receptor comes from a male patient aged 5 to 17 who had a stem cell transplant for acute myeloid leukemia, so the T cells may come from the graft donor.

CDR3 DNA: TGTGCCATCAGTGAGTCTCCGAGTCCATACACGGAGACCCAGTACTTC. This gives the protein CAISESPSPYTETQYF. The V gene is TRBV10-3, the J gene TRBJ2-5; unclear D gene. CDR3 length equals 16 residues. Trimming pared 0 bases from V and 5 bases from J, leaving 16 bases between. Per germline, CDR1 ENHRY and CDR2 SYGVKD.